This TCR beta chain is drawn from a study of shared clonotypes between healthy human individuals. Study conclusions and caveats: Measured sharing among donors was expected to vary with sequencing depth. For naive CD4 cells, roughly 4.8% of clonotypes were shared across a few donors.

J gave up 5 bases and V 10 bases, and 12 bases lay outside the gene matches. This CDR3 spans 14 amino acids. Germline-derived CDR1 and CDR2 are LNHDA and SQIVND (reference sequence). Positive CCR7 selection of CD45RO-negative cells yielded the naive CD8 cells, and terminally differentiated effector memory CD45RA+ cells were excluded. The study enrolled healthy HIV-negative adults without recent acute infections or vaccinations as donors. The study drew all its donors from Caucasian adults living in Nashville, Tennessee. Concerning this clone itself: The antigen is unknown.

Sequencing was performed with immunoSEQ multiplex PCR; in TCRdb, only in-frame clones are kept and a portion is missing. This table has some 2,000,000 clones, about 95% appearing once. This chain connects TRBV19 to TRBJ1-1; 8 bases are shared with TRBD1. This sequence originates from a man in his late teens or twenties in good health. Source material: naive CD8+ T cells sorted from blood. The CDR3 nucleotides read TGTGCCACCCTAGACCGGACAGGGAGGACTGAAGCTTTCTTT. Its protein product is CATLDRTGRTEAFF.